Presented here are 32 T cell receptor beta chains from one specimen sequenced in a study of OX40 agonist ivuxolimab in advanced cancers. Generated by immunoSEQ multiplex PCR, the TCRdb table keeps only in-frame clones and is missing some. The data hold about 45,000 clones, with about 86% observed a single time. Sequences were derived from CD4+ or CD8+ T cells sorted from blood, sampled in a trial of the OX40 agonist ivuxolimab. These receptors all stem from an adult with an advanced solid tumor such as melanoma, head and neck, liver or kidney cancer.

This clone has just one count. This rearrangement joins TRBV27 to TRBJ2-7; 11 nucleotides match TRBD2. CDR1 and CDR2 (germline): MNHEY, SMNVEV (reference sequence). With V trimmed by 6 bases and J by 2 bases, 9 bases remained unmatched. This CDR3 is 16 amino acids long. In nucleotides, the CDR3 is TGTGCCAGCAGCGCGAAACTAGCGGGGGATACCTACGAGCAGTACTTC. This translates into CASSAKLAGDTYEQYF.

With respect to this clone: The sample holds other DNA sequences that translate to the same CDR3. The chain employs TRBV27 and TRBJ2-1; 7 positions match TRBD2. The CDR3 has 14 amino acids. Unmatched junction bases numbered 6, after V lost 3 bases and J lost 7 bases. The germline V gene encodes CDR1 MNHEY and CDR2 SMNVEV (reference sequence). The CDR3 DNA reads TGTGCCAGCAGTTTGGGAAGGGGAGGGAATGAGCAGTTCTTC. Its translation is CASSLGRGGNEQFF.

This sequence joins TRBV13 and TRBJ1-2; D is undetermined. The V end was cut by 5 bases, the J end by 8 bases, with 18 bases between. The V gene's germline CDR1 is PRHDT and CDR2 FYEKMQ (reference sequence). This CDR3 comprises 14 residues. The CDR3 region has the DNA TGTGCCAGCAGCCCCCCCGACAAGAGAGTAGGCTACACCTTC. Protein product: CASSPPDKRVGYTF.

The chain joins TRBV7-9 to TRBJ2-7, with D hard to call. This CDR3 comprises 14 residues. Germline V gene sequence: CDR1 SEHNR, CDR2 FQNEAQ (reference sequence). Trimming removed 1 base from V and 0 bases from J, with 7 bases in between. The CDR3 reads CASSLVEASYEQYF. The CDR3 coding sequence is TGTGCCAGCAGCTTAGTGGAAGCCTCCTACGAGCAGTACTTC.

The chain has TRBV7-9 and TRBJ2-5, with TRBD1 matching over 7 bases. J lost 2 bases, V lost 6 bases, and 6 bases had no gene match. The V gene's germline CDR1 is SEHNR and CDR2 FQNEAQ (reference sequence). This CDR3 has 14 amino acids. The CDR3 DNA follows: TGTGCCAGCAGACAGGACAGGCGGCAAGAGACCCAGTACTTC. As protein: CASRQDRRQETQYF.

The chain is built from TRBV5-1 and TRBJ2-3, with D unresolved. Deletions cut 2 bases from V and 2 bases from J, with 12 bases between. Germline V lookup: CDR1 SGHRS, CDR2 YFSETQ. This CDR3 contains 15 residues. In DNA form, the CDR3 reads TGCGCCAGCAGCTTTACAGAGACACACACAGATACGCAGTATTTT. Translated, it gives CASSFTETHTDTQYF.

The chain uses TRBV9 and TRBJ2-3, with TRBD2 matching over 8 bases. Germline V gene data show CDR1 as SGDLS and CDR2 as YYNGEE. Trimming took 2 bases from V and 6 from J; bases not matched to a gene: 8. The CDR3 loop spans 15 amino acids. The CDR3 reads CASSVTGGPRDTQYF. Written as DNA, the CDR3 is TGTGCCAGCAGCGTGACGGGAGGGCCTCGGGATACGCAGTATTTT.

The chain recombines TRBV29-1 with TRBJ2-1, with TRBD2 matching 8 bases. This CDR3 has 17 amino acids. V dropped 7 bases and J dropped 8; count of bases not matched to a gene: 22. Germline V gives CDR1 SQVTM, CDR2 ANQGSEA. Here the CDR3 DNA reads TGCAGCGCCCGGAGGACACGCAGCGGGGGCAGGCAGGATGAGCAGTTCTTC. Translation gives CSARRTRSGGRQDEQFF.

The chain links TRBV11-2 to TRBJ1-2; D unresolved. Germline V CDR1 and CDR2: SGHAT, FQNNGV. Trimming stripped 3 bases from V and 7 bases from J, with 12 bases between. The CDR3 loop spans 13 amino acids. DNA of the CDR3: TGTGCCAGCAGCTTCGATCAGTTTCTTGGCTACACCTTC. It translates to CASSFDQFLGYTF.

The gene calls are TRBV28 and TRBJ2-7; TRBD2 matches at 7 bases. V shed 8 bases, J shed 2 bases, and the junction held 9 bases outside the gene matches. The germline V gene encodes CDR1 MDHEN and CDR2 SYDVKM. The CDR3 extends over 14 amino acids. The DNA of the CDR3 is TGTGCCAGCTTATCTCTAGCGGAGCCCTACGAGCAGTACTTC. Residues: CASLSLAEPYEQYF.

This clone came up once. The chain has TRBV5-6 and TRBJ2-1; D tentatively fits TRBD1 or TRBD2 (7 bases each). This CDR3 is built from 15 residues. Germline CDR1 reads SGHDT; CDR2 reads YYEEEE. V was clipped by 4 bases and J by 7 bases, with 18 bases between them. The CDR3 spells CASSPGRGRGNEQFF. As DNA, the CDR3 is TGTGCCAGCAGCCCTGGGAGGGGGCGCGGTAATGAGCAGTTCTTC. The full variable domain, rest sourced from reference TRBV5-6 and TRBJ2-1, is DAGVTQSPTHLIKTRGQQVTLRCSPKSGHDTVSWYQQALGQGPQFIFQYYEEEERQRGNFPDRFSGHQFPNYSSELNVNALLLGDSALYLCASSPGRGRGNEQFFGPGTRLTVL.

The V call is TRBV30, the J call TRBJ1-1, with D tentatively TRBD1 (5 bases). The CDR3 consists of 14 residues. V gave up 5 bases and J gave up 1 base, with 14 bases separating them. Germline CDR1 and CDR2: GTSNPN and SVGIG (reference sequence). The CDR3 loop is CAWAEGYKNTEAFF. The CDR3 coding sequence is TGTGCCTGGGCCGAGGGGTATAAGAACACTGAAGCTTTCTTT. The variable domain in full, with the rest retrieved from reference TRBV30 and TRBJ1-1, is SQTIHQWPATLVQPVGSPLSLECTVEGTSNPNLYWYRQAAGRGLQLLFYSVGIGQISSEVPQNLSASRPQDRQFILSSKKLLLSDSGFYLCAWAEGYKNTEAFFGQGTRLTVV.

V and J are TRBV2 and TRBJ2-1, with a weak D call TRBD2 (6 bases). Trimming left V 11 bases short and J 2 bases short, with 19 bases between. CDR1 is SNHLY and CDR2 is FYNNEI in the germline V gene. This CDR3 spans 15 amino acids. The CDR3 region is CAGGTQLTTYNEQFF. CDR3 nucleotides: TGTGCCGGAGGGACTCAATTGACGACCTACAATGAGCAGTTCTTC. The variable domain in full, with the rest retrieved from reference TRBV2 and TRBJ2-1, is EPEVTQTPSHQVTQMGQEVILRCVPISNHLYFYWYRQILGQKVEFLVSFYNNEISEKSEIFDDQFSVERPDGSNFTLKIRSTKLEDSAMYFCAGGTQLTTYNEQFFGPGTRLTVL.

This rearrangement joins TRBV13 to TRBJ2-1; 10 bases map to TRBD2. Losses at the gene ends were 6 bases for V and 0 bases for J; bases not matched to a gene: 14. Germline V gene lookup returns CDR1 PRHDT and CDR2 FYEKMQ (reference sequence). This CDR3 comprises 19 residues. The DNA for the CDR3 is TGTGCCAGCAGTTTCACTAGCGGGATGCTAATGAGCTCCTACAATGAGCAGTTCTTC. Translation gives CASSFTSGMLMSSYNEQFF.

This clone was counted once. V is TRBV6-5 and J is TRBJ2-1, with D possibly TRBD2 on 5 matching bases. The CDR3 is 13 amino acids. V was cut by 7 bases and J by 15 bases, with 22 bases left in between. Germline CDR1 and CDR2: MNHEY and SVGAGI. CDR3 amino acids: CASTNWKEAIPFF. The CDR3 coding sequence is TGTGCCAGCACCAACTGGAAGGAGGCTATTCCGTTCTTC.

This sequence joins TRBV7-2 and TRBJ2-1; TRBD2 agrees at 8 bases. Germline V gene lookup returns CDR1 SGHTA and CDR2 FQGNSA. Germline trimming cut 4 bases from V and 8 bases from J; bases unmatched to any gene: 13. The length of the CDR3 is 16 residues. CDR3 residues: CASSWRGTSKRDEQFF. CDR3 bases: TGTGCCAGCAGCTGGAGGGGGACTAGTAAACGAGATGAGCAGTTCTTC.

V and J are TRBV21-1 and TRBJ1-6. TRBV21-1 is labeled a pseudogene. The CDR3 spans 17 residues. The CDR3, as DNA: TGTGCCAGCAGCAGCGGGGGCGAGGGTTCCTATAATTCACCCCTCCACTTT. This codes for CASSSGGEGSYNSPLHF.

The chain carries TRBV7-6 and TRBJ2-5; TRBD2 matches 15 bases. V shed 1 base and J 7 bases; nucleotides not matched to a gene: 4. From germline, CDR1 is SGHVS and CDR2 FNYEAQ. The CDR3 is 16 amino acids. CDR3 protein: CASSLGTSGGAATQYF. DNA of the CDR3: TGTGCCAGCAGCTTAGGGACTAGCGGGGGGGCCGCGACCCAGTACTTC.

This clone was recorded once. DNA of the CDR3: TGTGCCAGCAGCGGACCGACTAGCGGGGGCCGACCCTACGAGCAGTACTTC. Translating it yields CASSGPTSGGRPYEQYF. The chain employs TRBV9 and TRBJ2-7; 12 nucleotides line up with TRBD2. The CDR3 is 17 residues long. Germline CDR1 and CDR2: SGDLS and YYNGEE. Germline trimming cut 3 bases from V and 2 bases from J; bases unmatched to any gene: 9.

This chain connects TRBV6-5 to TRBJ2-5; no clear D. Per the germline V gene, CDR1 is MNHEY and CDR2 is SVGAGI. V was pared by 5 bases and J by 4 bases, with 11 bases between. This CDR3 is 13 amino acids long. This CDR3 is CASSAGPLETQYF. Here the CDR3 DNA reads TGTGCCAGCAGTGCCGGGCCCCTAGAGACCCAGTACTTC.

The chain joins TRBV9 to TRBJ2-1; 7 positions match TRBD1. The CDR3 totals 15 residues. The trim removed 1 base at V and 3 bases at J, leaving 4 bases unmatched. In germline, CDR1 is SGDLS, CDR2 YYNGEE. The CDR3 spells CASSVTGASYNEQFF. Written as DNA, the CDR3 is TGTGCCAGCAGCGTAACAGGGGCTAGCTACAATGAGCAGTTCTTC.

The chain has TRBV25-1 and TRBJ2-1, with TRBD2 matching over 14 bases. After removal of 4 bases from V and 7 bases from J, the junction contained 6 bases not matched to a gene. This CDR3 contains 16 residues. Germline CDR1 reads MGHDK; CDR2 reads SYGVNS. The CDR3, as DNA: TGTGCCAGCAGTGGTCGACTAGCGGGAGGGCCAAATGAGCAGTTCTTC. This sequence encodes CASSGRLAGGPNEQFF.

J is TRBJ2-3 and V is TRBV29-1; 8 bases fit TRBD2. CDR3 length: 16 amino acids. Trimming at V came to 3 bases and at J to 2 bases, leaving 10 bases not matched to a gene. CDR1 is SQVTM, CDR2 ANQGSEA, per germline. Here the CDR3 reads CSVDGLARGATDTQYF. CDR3 coding DNA: TGCAGCGTTGATGGACTTGCGCGGGGGGCCACAGATACGCAGTATTTT.

The J gene is TRBJ1-2, the V gene TRBV7-2; 9 bases are a match to TRBD1. This CDR3 is 15 amino acids long. Germline assignment: CDR1 SGHTA and CDR2 FQGNSA. J gave up 4 bases and V 5 bases, and 8 bases lay outside the gene matches. CDR3 amino acids: CASSTRDRDTYGYTF. CDR3 in DNA: TGTGCCAGCAGCACTCGGGACAGGGATACCTATGGCTACACCTTC.

In this sample, this clone turned up once. One end of the junction is discordant with germline, which a read error may explain. The same CDR3 can be traced to other DNA sequences in this sample. This rearrangement joins TRBV6-5 to TRBJ1-5; 10 nucleotides agree with TRBD1. The CDR3 spans 16 residues. CDR1 is MNHEY and CDR2 is SVGAGI in the germline V gene. The chain's CDR3 is CASSYRDRGFNQPQHF. The CDR3 nucleotides are TGTGCCAGCAGTTACCGGGACAGGGGTTTCAATCAACCCCAGCATTTT.

This rearrangement joins TRBV12-1 to TRBJ1-5; the D segment call TRBD1 is taken from the table without a DNA check. TRBV12-1 is an annotated pseudogene. This CDR3 spans 14 amino acids. CDR3 DNA: TGTGCCAGCAGCTTTGCACAGGGCGGTCAGCCCCAGCATTTT. Protein product: CASSFAQGGQPQHF.

The V and J genes are TRBV28 and TRBJ2-3, with D possibly matching TRBD1 (5 bases). V lost 6 bases and J 4 bases, leaving 23 bases between the germline ends. Germline-derived CDR1 and CDR2 are MDHEN and SYDVKM. The CDR3 is 17 residues long. Here the CDR3 reads CASRPSSDSQSADTQYF. CDR3 bases: TGTGCCAGCAGGCCATCCTCAGACAGTCAAAGCGCAGATACGCAGTATTTT.

V is TRBV7-2 and J is TRBJ2-7, with TRBD1 identical over 7 bases. V was clipped by 1 base and J by 2 bases; unmatched bases: 2. This CDR3 region has 14 residues. Germline lookup yields CDR1 SGHTA and CDR2 FQGNSA. The CDR3 protein is CASSLGQGAYEQYF. The CDR3 DNA follows: TGTGCCAGCAGCTTAGGACAGGGTGCCTACGAGCAGTACTTC.

This rearrangement joins TRBV6-5 to TRBJ2-7; D unresolved. Between the trimmed V and J ends, which lost 6 bases and 4 bases, there was a span of 16 bases. In germline, CDR1 is MNHEY, CDR2 SVGAGI. CDR3 length equals 14 residues. This CDR3 is CASSPRRPEYEQYF. The CDR3 DNA is TGTGCCAGCAGCCCCCGCCGGCCAGAGTACGAGCAGTACTTC.

The chain recombines TRBV4-3 with TRBJ1-4, with a tentative D call TRBD1 (6 bases). CDR1 and CDR2 from the germline V gene are LGHNA and YSLEER. Deletions cut 0 bases from V and 7 bases from J, with 12 bases between. The CDR3 contains 15 residues. The CDR3 DNA reads TGCGCCAGCAGCCAAGATGGGACATTAAGTGAAAAACTGTTTTTT. It encodes CASSQDGTLSEKLFF.

The rearrangement links TRBV5-1 to TRBJ2-7; no clear D. V was shortened by 4 bases and J by 3 bases, with 11 bases between the two germline ends. This CDR3 is 13 amino acids long. Looked up from germline, CDR1 is SGHRS and CDR2 is YFSETQ. CDR3 nucleotides: TGCGCCAGCAGCCAGTCGAAAGGCTACGAGCAGTACTTC. Its translation: CASSQSKGYEQYF.

The rearrangement links TRBV7-9 to TRBJ1-1; D call uncertain. The germline V gene has CDR1 SEHNR and CDR2 FQNEAQ (reference sequence). V was pared by 8 bases and J by 1 base, with 14 bases between. The CDR3 has 14 amino acids. DNA of the CDR3: TGTGCCAGCCTACCGCGTTGGGGGAACACTGAAGCTTTCTTT. Amino acids: CASLPRWGNTEAFF.